This passage covers 12 T cell receptor beta chains from one sample sequenced in a study of T cells after yellow fever vaccination. TCRdb used MiXCR to reprocess the 5' RACE reads, holding one entry per CDR3 protein. The profile covers under 550,000 distinct CDR3 sequences, with just over 20% appearing a single time and around 17% taken by the ten largest. The input for sequencing was PBMCs, taken about 21 days after the first yellow fever vaccination. These receptors came from a man between 18 and 35 years old who received the YFV17D yellow fever vaccine.

V and J are TRBV10-1 and TRBJ2-1; the match to TRBD2 covers 8 bases. The CDR3 sequence is 13 residues long. The germline V gene encodes CDR1 WNHNN and CDR2 SYGVQD (reference sequence). V was clipped by 6 bases and J by 8 bases; unmatched bases: 6. CDR3 amino acids: CASSRGGLDEQFF. As DNA, the CDR3 is TGCGCCAGCAGCCGGGGGGGCTTGGATGAGCAGTTCTTC.

This chain joins TRBV5-1 and TRBJ1-2, with D perhaps TRBD1 (6 bases). The CDR3 runs 13 residues. The germline CDR1 and CDR2 sequences are SGHRS and YFSETQ. Trimming removed 0 bases from V and 3 bases from J, with 6 bases in between. CDR3 protein: CASSLGGHYGYTF. The CDR3 DNA is TGCGCCAGCAGCTTGGGGGGGCACTATGGCTACACCTTC.

This clonotype was detected a few times. The CDR3: CASSLVDSTYGYTF. The CDR3 DNA reads TGTGCCAGCAGTTTAGTCGACAGTACCTATGGCTACACCTTC. The chain is built from TRBV12-3 or TRBV12-4 and TRBJ1-2; D is perhaps TRBD1 (5 bases). V lost 1 base and J 4 bases, leaving 10 bases between the germline ends. The CDR3 runs 14 residues.

This chain uses TRBV10-1 with TRBJ2-1; 7 bases match TRBD1. The CDR3 has 15 residues. The J segment lost 2 bases and the V segment lost 4 bases, leaving 5 bases of the junction unmatched. Germline loops: CDR1 WNHNN, CDR2 SYGVQD (reference sequence). The CDR3 DNA is TGCGCCAGCAGTGCAGGGGGAGCTACCTACAATGAGCAGTTCTTC. This translates into CASSAGGATYNEQFF.

The gene calls are TRBV5-5 and TRBJ1-6; 8 bases align to TRBD1. This CDR3 spans 18 amino acids. Germline loops: CDR1 SGHKS, CDR2 YYEKEE (reference sequence). J gave up 2 bases and V 1 base, and 8 bases lay outside the gene matches. The CDR3 region has the DNA TGTGCCAGCAGCTTGAGTCAGGGGGCGGACCCCTATAATTCACCCCTCCACTTT. Its translation is CASSLSQGADPYNSPLHF.

V gene TRBV29-1 combines with J gene TRBJ1-6, with TRBD1 matching over 8 bases. Germline V CDR1 and CDR2: SQVTM, ANQGSEA. The CDR3 loop spans 13 amino acids. Trimming cost V 6 bases and J 10 bases; bases outside gene matches: 8. This CDR3 is CSVAQGARSPLHF. The DNA for the CDR3 is TGCAGCGTGGCCCAGGGGGCACGGTCACCCCTCCACTTT.

The genes are TRBV20-1 and TRBJ2-5, with D possibly TRBD2 on 5 matching bases. The CDR3 runs 13 residues. Germline-derived CDR1 and CDR2 are DFQATT and SNEGSKA (reference sequence). With 1 base removed from V and 3 bases from J, the gap between germline ends came to 9 bases. In nucleotides, the CDR3 is TGCAGTGCTAGAGTCTTCGGGGAAGAGACCCAGTACTTC. Its translation is CSARVFGEETQYF.

This clonotype was counted many times. This sequence joins TRBV6-2 or TRBV6-3 and TRBJ2-3, with 8 bases aligning to TRBD1. Germline V CDR1 and CDR2: MNHEY, SVGEGT. V shed 0 bases and J 0 bases; nucleotides not matched to a gene: 5. CDR3 length: 17 amino acids. CDR3 sequence: CASSYSGQGYSTDTQYF. The CDR3, as DNA: TGTGCCAGCAGTTACTCAGGACAGGGCTATAGCACAGATACGCAGTATTTT.

This chain uses TRBV12-3 or TRBV12-4 with TRBJ1-5, with a tentative D call TRBD1 (5 bases). With 8 bases removed from V and 8 bases from J, the gap between germline ends came to 13 bases. CDR3 length equals 12 residues. The CDR3 region is CASRGDVEPQHF. The CDR3, as DNA: TGTGCCAGCCGAGGGGATGTGGAGCCCCAGCATTTT.

This sequence joins TRBV2 and TRBJ2-1; 8 bases are a match to TRBD2. V dropped 7 bases and J dropped 4; count of bases not matched to a gene: 3. This CDR3 spans 13 amino acids. Germline-derived CDR1 and CDR2 are SNHLY and FYNNEI. This CDR3 is CASMRGVYNEQFF. The CDR3 nucleotides read TGTGCCAGCATGCGGGGGGTTTACAATGAGCAGTTCTTC.

The V and J genes are TRBV29-1 and TRBJ1-1; maybe TRBD1 (5 bases). Trimming shortened V by 4 bases and J by 4 bases, and 10 bases separated the two germline ends. Germline loops: CDR1 SQVTM, CDR2 ANQGSEA. The CDR3 consists of 12 residues. In nucleotides, the CDR3 is TGCAGCGTTGGGGGGTCCCTCACTGAAGCTTTCTTT. It translates to CSVGGSLTEAFF.

The chain combines TRBV3-1 with TRBJ2-1; TRBD1 might be the D (5 bases). Looked up from germline, CDR1 is LGHDT and CDR2 is YNNKEL (reference sequence). V was cut by 0 bases and J by 8 bases, with 8 bases left in between. The CDR3 is 13 residues long. The CDR3 protein is CASSQDWGHEQFF. DNA for the CDR3: TGTGCCAGCAGCCAAGATTGGGGCCATGAGCAGTTCTTC.